Detailed here is one TCR beta chain. This record belongs to a study of T cells expressing NK-cell markers. From its re-call of the 5' RACE reads, TCRdb lists each CDR3 protein once, without DNA. The sample table sets out under 200,000 distinct CDR3 sequences. The germline V gene has CDR1 SGDLS and CDR2 YYNGEE. The length of the CDR3 is 15 residues. The clonotype was recovered from a woman between 18 and 70 years old in good health. Material for sequencing was blood T cells: a sorted CD56 or NKG2C T cell subset, CD4+ or CD8+ T cells, or bulk PBMC T cells (not recorded which). The chain links TRBV9 to TRBJ2-1; TCRdb's D call, TRBD2, is unchecked because there is no DNA. The chain's CDR3 is CASSSGTSGGSQQFF.